Given below is one TCR beta chain in context. Its antigen is unidentified. This entry belongs to a study of persistence of HIV-infected CD4 T cells. Study as a whole: Up to about 180 mL blood was drawn at multiple time points; a couple of donors had single-time leukapheresis.

Sequencing used immunoSEQ version 4 in survey mode. Produced via immunoSEQ multiplex PCR; TCRdb's table is partial and in-frame only. The sample carries around 24,000 clones, about 74% recorded once. Overlapping HIV-1 Gag 15-mer peptides at 0.8 to 1 ug per peptide per mL were used. Sorting selected CD4+ T cells upregulating both CD40 ligand and CD69. CD8-depleted PBMCs were stimulated more than 15 hours with anti-CD28/CD49d costimulation, CD40-blocking antibody and enfuvirtide. Findings and limits, study-wide: Bulk TCR data could not be restricted to HIV-1-infected CMV-responding cells.

The source was CD4+ T cells sorted from PBMCs after roughly 18-hour stimulation, collected from a patient who received antiretroviral therapy. The receptor was isolated from an adult man with HIV who was CMV-seropositive.

CDR3 coding DNA: TGCGCCAGCAGCTTGTTGGCGGGGGGCGAGCAGTACTTC. This gives the protein CASSLLAGGEQYF. V usage is TRBV5-1 and J usage is TRBJ2-7, with 8 bases identical to TRBD2. J gave up 6 bases and V 1 base, and 3 bases lay outside the gene matches. The CDR3 length is 13 residues. Per germline, CDR1 SGHRS and CDR2 YFSETQ.